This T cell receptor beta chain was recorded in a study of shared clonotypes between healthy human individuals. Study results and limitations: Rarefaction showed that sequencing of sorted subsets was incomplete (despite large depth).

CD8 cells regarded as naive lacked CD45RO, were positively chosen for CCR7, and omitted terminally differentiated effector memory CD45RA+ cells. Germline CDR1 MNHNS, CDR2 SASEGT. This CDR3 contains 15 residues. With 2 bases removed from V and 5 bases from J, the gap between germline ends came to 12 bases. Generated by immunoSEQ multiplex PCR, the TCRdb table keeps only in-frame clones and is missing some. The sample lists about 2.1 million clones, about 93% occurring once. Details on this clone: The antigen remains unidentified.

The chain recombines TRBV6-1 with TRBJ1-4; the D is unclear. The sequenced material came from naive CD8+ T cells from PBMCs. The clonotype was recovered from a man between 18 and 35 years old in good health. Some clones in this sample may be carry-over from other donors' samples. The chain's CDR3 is CASSERGRWNEKLFF. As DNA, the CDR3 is TGTGCCAGCAGTGAAAGAGGACGGTGGAATGAAAAACTGTTTTTT.